This T cell receptor (beta chain) was identified in a study of blood T cell repertoires in COVID-19. Germline V CDR1 and CDR2: SGDLS, YYNGEE. This CDR3 comprises 15 residues. V was pared by 0 bases and J by 5 bases, with 3 bases of the junction left unmatched. The authors' processing: Amplified reference gene primers provided the basis for estimating nucleated cell counts. The protocol was immunoSEQ multiplex PCR, while the TCRdb copy is restricted to in-frame clones and leaves out a portion. The DNA was the basis for D and trimming; V, J and clone size are from that table. The sample includes over 200,000 clones, 88% of them seen just once.

Sequenced sample: peripheral blood. The clonotype was recovered from a human donor in a cohort sampled during active COVID-19. The chain has TRBV9 and TRBJ2-7, with 12 bases lining up with TRBD1. CDR3 region: CASSVVGTGGNEQYF. The CDR3 bases are TGTGCCAGCAGCGTAGTAGGGACAGGGGGCAACGAGCAGTACTTC. The whole variable domain, remainder taken from reference TRBV9 and TRBJ2-7, is DSGVTQTPKHLITATGQRVTLRCSPRSGDLSVYWYQQSLDQGLQFLIQYYNGEERAKGNILERFSAQQFPDLHSELNLSSLELGDSALYFCASSVVGTGGNEQYFGPGTRLTVT.